These 20 T cell receptor beta chains were sequenced from one sample in a study of cytomegalovirus exposure and HLA in healthy donors. Assay: immunoSEQ multiplex PCR; the TCRdb copy retains only in-frame clones and omits some. The sample records about 120,000 clones, roughly nine tenths being singletons. What was sequenced was PBMCs. These receptors originate from a young woman in good health and CMV-seronegative.

CDR3 DNA: TGTGCCAGCAGCTTAGTGTTCCCGGCCGGGGGCGAGCAGTACTTC. Translated, it gives CASSLVFPAGGEQYF. The rearrangement uses TRBV7-2 and TRBJ2-7; D might be TRBD2 (6 bases). The V end lost 1 base, the J end lost 6 bases, and 16 bases lay between the germline ends. The germline gives CDR1 SGHTA, CDR2 FQGNSA. This CDR3 comprises 15 residues.

The rearrangement links TRBV27 to TRBJ1-2; D is unresolved. V lost 0 bases and J lost 8, with 13 bases in between. The CDR3 consists of 14 residues. CDR1 MNHEY and CDR2 SMNVEV come from the germline V gene (reference sequence). Written as DNA, the CDR3 is TGTGCCAGCAGTTTATCCCCCACAAGCGGCGGCTACACCTTC. This encodes CASSLSPTSGGYTF.

This chain connects TRBV15 to TRBJ1-5; D perhaps matches TRBD1 (5 bases). This CDR3 contains 14 residues. Trimming removed 2 bases from V and 7 bases from J, with 12 bases in between. Germline assignment: CDR1 LNHNV and CDR2 YYDKDF (reference sequence). CDR3 in DNA: TGTGCCACCAGCAGAACCCAGGGAGGGCAGCCCCAGCATTTT. Its protein product is CATSRTQGGQPQHF.

This chain links TRBV28 with TRBJ1-1, with D possibly TRBD1 on 6 matching bases. CDR3 length: 13 amino acids. CDR1 and CDR2 (germline): MDHEN, SYDVKM. V shed 6 bases and J shed 3 bases, with 11 bases lying between them. The CDR3 sequence is CASSYGQYTEAFF. Written as DNA, the CDR3 is TGTGCCAGCAGCTACGGACAGTACACTGAAGCTTTCTTT.

This clone was counted once. The chain employs TRBV6-1 and TRBJ2-5; D is possibly TRBD1 (5 bases). Per the germline V gene, CDR1 is MNHNS and CDR2 is SASEGT. The CDR3 runs to 16 residues. V was trimmed by 2 bases and J by 4 bases, leaving 17 bases between them. CDR3 coding DNA: TGTGCCAGCAGTGAATACCAGGGATTCTCCACAGAGACCCAGTACTTC. Translated, it gives CASSEYQGFSTETQYF.

The chain joins TRBV6-6 to TRBJ1-2; D remains ambiguous. Germline V lookup: CDR1 MNHNY, CDR2 SVGAGI (reference sequence). V was trimmed by 5 bases and J by 2 bases, leaving 15 bases between them. The CDR3 runs 15 residues. The CDR3 region is CASSKLQVENYGYTF. The CDR3 bases are TGTGCCAGCAGTAAGCTGCAGGTCGAAAACTATGGCTACACCTTC.

The CDR3 is CASSLEGTARVGAGELFF. DNA for the CDR3: TGTGCCAGCAGCTTAGAAGGGACAGCCCGAGTTGGGGCCGGGGAGCTGTTTTTT. The chain recombines TRBV13 with TRBJ2-2; 7 bases fit TRBD1. The germline V gene encodes CDR1 PRHDT and CDR2 FYEKMQ (reference sequence). CDR3 size: 18 residues. The J segment lost 6 bases and the V segment lost 1 base, leaving 14 bases of the junction unmatched.

This clone is a singleton in its sample. V is TRBV28 and J is TRBJ1-2; 7 bases line up with TRBD1. V was clipped by 5 bases and J by 4 bases; unmatched bases: 7. CDR1 MDHEN and CDR2 SYDVKM come from the germline V gene. This CDR3 contains 14 residues. The CDR3 protein is CASSPGGTPYGYTF. CDR3 nucleotide sequence: TGTGCCAGCAGTCCAGGGGGGACTCCCTATGGCTACACCTTC.

The chain's CDR3 is CASSRRGEDSYEQYV. The CDR3 DNA reads TGTGCCAGCAGCAGGCGGGGGGAAGACTCCTACGAGCAGTACGTC. This chain uses TRBV28 with TRBJ2-7; 8 bases map to TRBD2. Germline V gene sequence: CDR1 MDHEN, CDR2 SYDVKM. The V and J ends lost 6 bases and 0 bases, in that order; junction bases with no gene match: 7. The CDR3 is 15 amino acids.

The chain combines TRBV5-1 with TRBJ2-1, with 8 bases fitting TRBD2. The V gene end was trimmed by 0 bases and the J gene end by 0 bases; junction bases not matched to a gene: 8. The CDR3 is 18 amino acids. Germline lookup yields CDR1 SGHRS and CDR2 YFSETQ. The CDR3 spells CASSLGPSGSSSYNEQFF. DNA of the CDR3: TGCGCCAGCAGCTTGGGTCCTAGCGGGTCAAGCTCCTACAATGAGCAGTTCTTC.

V usage is TRBV19 and J usage is TRBJ2-6; D gene ambiguous. Germline CDR1 LNHDA, CDR2 SQIVND (reference sequence). Trimming shortened V by 4 bases and J by 2 bases, and 6 bases separated the two germline ends. The CDR3 length is 14 residues. The CDR3 DNA reads as TGTGCCAGTAGTACTTCGGCTGGGGCCAACGTCCTGACTTTC. Amino acid sequence: CASSTSAGANVLTF.

The genes are TRBV5-1 and TRBJ2-1; 10 bases fit TRBD2. The V gene end was trimmed by 4 bases and the J gene end by 5 bases; junction bases not matched to a gene: 6. Germline values: CDR1 SGHRS, CDR2 YFSETQ. The CDR3 is 15 residues long. The CDR3 spells CASSITSGANNEQFF. DNA for the CDR3: TGCGCCAGCAGCATTACTAGCGGGGCAAACAATGAGCAGTTCTTC.

V gene TRBV2 combines with J gene TRBJ2-3; a possible D gene is TRBD2 (6 bases). V shed 5 bases and J shed 0 bases, with 9 bases lying between them. The germline gives CDR1 SNHLY, CDR2 FYNNEI. The CDR3 totals 14 residues. CDR3 in amino acids: CASSSAGSTDTQYF. CDR3 in DNA: TGTGCCAGCAGTTCGGCGGGAAGCACAGATACGCAGTATTTT.

The CDR3 here is CASSSTSVGELFF. The DNA of the CDR3 is TGTGCCAGCAGTTCGACTAGTGTCGGGGAGCTGTTTTTT. The chain couples TRBV27 to TRBJ2-2; maybe TRBD2 (6 bases). The CDR3 loop spans 13 amino acids. The germline CDR1 and CDR2 sequences are MNHEY and SMNVEV (reference sequence). Trimming took off 4 bases at V and 7 bases at J, with 10 bases between the two ends.

The chain is built from TRBV10-3 and TRBJ2-1; 8 nucleotides agree with TRBD2. The germline V gene encodes CDR1 ENHRY and CDR2 SYGVKD. Trimming at V came to 6 bases and at J to 1 base, leaving 8 bases not matched to a gene. The CDR3 totals 16 residues. The CDR3 nucleotides read TGTGCCATCAGCCGCGGGGGGATGGGGTCCTACAATGAGCAGTTCTTC. Translating it yields CAISRGGMGSYNEQFF.

In nucleotides, the CDR3 is TGTGCCAGCAGGAGGGTCAGCGGCCAAGAGACCCAGTACTTC. Protein: CASRRVSGQETQYF. The chain has TRBV6-1 and TRBJ2-5; a possible D gene is TRBD2 (5 bases). Germline V gene sequence: CDR1 MNHNS, CDR2 SASEGT. The CDR3 runs to 14 residues. V gave up 6 bases and J gave up 1 base, with 12 bases separating them.

The chain combines TRBV5-1 with TRBJ1-3; weak D call: TRBD1 (5 bases). V was clipped by 4 bases and J by 4 bases, with 12 bases between them. Germline loops: CDR1 SGHRS, CDR2 YFSETQ. This CDR3 has 14 amino acids. DNA of the CDR3: TGCGCCAGCAGCCCCCCACAGGAGGGAAACACCATATATTTT. Amino acid sequence: CASSPPQEGNTIYF.

The chain is built from TRBV19 and TRBJ1-2, with unresolved D. Germline CDR1 and CDR2: LNHDA and SQIVND (reference sequence). Trimming left V 6 bases short and J 5 bases short, with 10 bases between. This CDR3 has 12 amino acids. The CDR3 nucleotides read TGTGCCAGTAGACCGGGTCTGTATGGCTACACCTTC. This sequence encodes CASRPGLYGYTF.

The chain links TRBV28 to TRBJ1-3; TRBD1 is a possible D gene (5 bases). This CDR3 is built from 16 residues. V gave up 6 bases and J gave up 0 bases, with 15 bases separating them. Germline-derived CDR1 and CDR2 are MDHEN and SYDVKM. CDR3 nucleotide sequence: TGTGCCAGCAGCCCTGTAACGGGGGTCTCTGGAAACACCATATATTTT. Translated, it gives CASSPVTGVSGNTIYF.

In DNA, the CDR3 is TGTGCCTGGAATATAGCAGGGGGGACTGAAGCTTTCTTT. As protein: CAWNIAGGTEAFF. The chain has TRBV30 and TRBJ1-1, with 7 bases lining up with TRBD1. CDR3 length equals 13 residues. V shed 4 bases, J shed 5 bases, and the junction held 7 bases outside the gene matches. CDR1 GTSNPN and CDR2 SVGIG come from the germline V gene (reference sequence).